Listed below are T cell receptor beta chains from one sample, sequenced in a study of PD-1 blockade in classical Hodgkin lymphoma. Some clones are missing from TCRdb's copy, which holds only in-frame ones; the method was immunoSEQ multiplex PCR. The table records around 16,000 clones, approximately 84% of them present only once. The sequences come from CD4+ T cells from blood, collected before the fourth cycle of nivolumab. The receptors stem from a human donor with classical Hodgkin lymphoma. Both conserved end residues are part of each CDR3. D genes are given only for firm matches. Clone size, where shown, is once, few, many, or a class for clones that have expanded.

CDR3,DNA,J,D,size,V
CASRQLTGNQPQHF,TGTGCCAGCAGACAGCTAACAGGGAATCAGCCCCAGCATTTT,TRBJ1-5,.,.,TRBV6-1
CASSRGPDTQYF,TGTGCCAGCAGCAGGGGACCAGATACGCAGTATTTT,TRBJ2-3,.,.,TRBV5-6
CASSLRGSPYGYTF,TGTGCCAGCAGCTTGAGGGGCAGTCCCTATGGCTACACCTTC,TRBJ1-2,.,.,TRBV5-8
CASKPVGTAYSGANVLTF,TGTGCCAGCAAACCGGTGGGGACAGCTTACTCTGGGGCCAACGTCCTGACTTTC,TRBJ2-6,TRBD1,once,TRBV28
CAISDPGQGRTQFF,TGTGCCATCAGTGATCCGGGACAGGGCCGGACCCAGTTCTTC,TRBJ2-1,TRBD1,.,TRBV10-3
CASSDQSSYNSPLHF,TGCGCCAGCAGTGATCAAAGCTCCTATAATTCACCCCTCCACTTT,TRBJ1-6,.,.,TRBV10-2
CASRLRDSGEQYF,TGTGCCAGCAGACTCCGGGACAGTGGCGAGCAGTACTTC,TRBJ2-7,TRBD1,.,TRBV11-1
CSVTILRGVEDYGYTF,TGCAGCGTCACTATCCTACGGGGGGTGGAAGACTATGGCTACACCTTC,TRBJ1-2,.,.,TRBV29-1
CSVELSRGYSYEQYF,TGCAGCGTTGAACTATCGCGAGGATACTCCTACGAGCAGTACTTC,TRBJ2-7,.,.,TRBV29-1
CASSSLAGAQETQYF,TGCGCCAGCAGCAGCCTAGCGGGAGCTCAAGAGACCCAGTACTTC,TRBJ2-5,TRBD2,.,TRBV5-1